What follows are 30 T cell receptor beta chains derived from one specimen sequenced in a study of blood T cells in healthy people across ages. It was with a sample-barcoded 5' primer and a J-beta primer mix that a second PCR of roughly 7 to 12 cycles was run. In TCRdb, the 5' RACE reads were re-called with MiXCR into one record per CDR3 protein. The sample carries some 1 million distinct CDR3 sequences, over 35% recorded once. Material: blood. These receptors all stem from a woman aged 60-75 years in good health.

The chain joins TRBV25-1 to TRBJ1-2, with a weak D call TRBD1 (5 bases). Between the trimmed V and J ends, which lost 3 bases and 4 bases, there was a span of 15 bases. Germline loops: CDR1 MGHDK, CDR2 SYGVNS. The CDR3 extends over 15 amino acids. The CDR3 region is CASSETGTASYGYTF. The DNA of the CDR3 is TGTGCCAGCAGTGAGACGGGGACGGCCAGCTATGGCTACACCTTC.

The chain uses TRBV6-1 and TRBJ1-5, with 10 positions matching TRBD1. Germline-derived CDR1 and CDR2 are MNHNS and SASEGT. The CDR3 spans 14 residues. V was pared by 8 bases and J by 6 bases, with 7 bases of the junction left unmatched. The CDR3 loop is CASESRDRGQPQHF. As DNA, the CDR3 is TGTGCCAGCGAGTCCCGGGACAGGGGTCAGCCCCAGCATTTT.

This clonotype was picked up a small number of times. The chain links TRBV5-1 to TRBJ2-5; D ambiguous. Germline V gene data show CDR1 as SGHRS and CDR2 as YFSETQ. V was clipped by 1 base and J by 3 bases, with 7 bases between them. The CDR3 is made up of 13 amino acids. DNA for the CDR3: TGCGCCAGCAGCTTGAATTTAAAAGAGACCCAGTACTTC. Translated, it gives CASSLNLKETQYF.

J is TRBJ2-3 and V is TRBV7-9; TRBD2 aligns across 10 bases. Trimming cost V 5 bases and J 3 bases; bases outside gene matches: 8. Germline loops: CDR1 SEHNR, CDR2 FQNEAQ (reference sequence). This CDR3 has 16 residues. CDR3 region: CASSRTGTSVTDTQYF. The CDR3 bases are TGTGCCAGCAGCCGAACTGGGACTAGCGTTACAGATACGCAGTATTTT.

The gene calls are TRBV6-5 and TRBJ1-1; tentative D call: TRBD1 (5 bases). The V gene lost 4 bases and the J gene lost 5 bases, with 17 bases spanning the gap. The CDR3 is 15 residues long. Germline-derived CDR1 and CDR2 are MNHEY and SVGAGI. The CDR3 spells CASSFLRVGGTEAFF. CDR3 bases: TGTGCCAGCAGTTTTCTCAGAGTTGGGGGGACTGAAGCTTTCTTT.

V gene TRBV7-9 combines with J gene TRBJ2-5; maybe TRBD1 (6 bases). The V and J ends lost 3 bases and 2 bases respectively, with 10 bases between them. The germline V gene has CDR1 SEHNR and CDR2 FQNEAQ (reference sequence). The CDR3 runs to 14 residues. The CDR3 reads CASSLDRTQETQYF. For the CDR3, the DNA is TGTGCCAGCAGCTTGGACAGAACGCAAGAGACCCAGTACTTC.

This clonotype was counted only a few times. This chain connects TRBV5-1 to TRBJ2-6; D gene uncertain. Trimming pared 0 bases from V and 2 bases from J, leaving 9 bases between. The CDR3 loop spans 16 amino acids. CDR1 is SGHRS, CDR2 YFSETQ, per germline. CDR3 residues: CASSLAGIPGANVLTF. CDR3 in DNA: TGCGCCAGCAGCTTGGCCGGAATCCCTGGGGCCAACGTCCTGACTTTC.

This clonotype has just a few counts. This rearrangement joins TRBV20-1 to TRBJ1-2, with no clear D. Germline V gene data show CDR1 as DFQATT and CDR2 as SNEGSKA (reference sequence). The CDR3 has 11 residues. V was cut by 0 bases and J by 6 bases, with 5 bases left in between. The chain's CDR3 is CSARDLHGYTF. The CDR3 DNA sequence: TGCAGTGCTAGAGATCTACATGGCTACACCTTC.

This sequence joins TRBV20-1 and TRBJ2-1; D assignment may be TRBD1 or TRBD2 (6 bases each). The length of the CDR3 is 17 residues. The germline CDR1 and CDR2 sequences are DFQATT and SNEGSKA (reference sequence). Deletions cut 6 bases from V and 0 bases from J, with 21 bases between. In nucleotides, the CDR3 is TGCAGTGCAAGCTCGGGGGCTAGCGACCGCTCCTACAATGAGCAGTTCTTC. Protein sequence: CSASSGASDRSYNEQFF.

V usage is TRBV6-5 and J usage is TRBJ1-5; D call uncertain. This CDR3 spans 13 amino acids. Trimming cost V 2 bases and J 7 bases, with 9 bases left between them. Germline lookup yields CDR1 MNHEY and CDR2 SVGAGI. The CDR3 region is CASSYGGWQPQHF. The CDR3, as DNA: TGTGCCAGCAGTTACGGAGGATGGCAGCCCCAGCATTTT.

This clonotype was seen more than once but under ten times. J is TRBJ2-1 and V is TRBV4-1; 8 positions match TRBD2. CDR3 length: 18 amino acids. The V gene end was trimmed by 3 bases and the J gene end by 4 bases; junction bases not matched to a gene: 14. The germline V gene encodes CDR1 MGHRA and CDR2 YSYEKL. CDR3 region: CASSHPREGTSGYNEQFF. In DNA, the CDR3 is TGCGCCAGCAGCCACCCTCGAGAAGGAACTAGCGGTTACAATGAGCAGTTCTTC.

The chain recombines TRBV4-1 with TRBJ1-5; TRBD1 aligns across 7 bases. The ends lost 5 bases at V and 5 bases at J; junction bases unmatched: 6. The V gene's germline CDR1 is MGHRA and CDR2 YSYEKL. This CDR3 spans 14 amino acids. The CDR3: CASSGQALDQPQHF. In nucleotides, the CDR3 is TGCGCCAGCAGCGGACAGGCGCTAGATCAGCCCCAGCATTTT.

This clonotype appeared a few times. The rearrangement uses TRBV7-9 and TRBJ2-5; 14 bases fit TRBD2. The CDR3 is 16 amino acids. CDR1 SEHNR and CDR2 FQNEAQ come from the germline V gene (reference sequence). Trimming removed 6 bases from V and 3 bases from J; junction bases left unmatched: 6. This CDR3 reads CASRRLAGGPEETQYF. The CDR3 DNA is TGTGCCAGCAGAAGACTAGCGGGAGGGCCGGAAGAGACCCAGTACTTC.

The chain joins TRBV9 to TRBJ1-1; D perhaps matches TRBD1 (6 bases). V shed 3 bases and J shed 2 bases, with 17 bases lying between them. Germline loops: CDR1 SGDLS, CDR2 YYNGEE. The CDR3 sequence is 16 residues long. The DNA of the CDR3 is TGTGCCAGCAGCGCATGGCCCGGGACACCCAACACTGAAGCTTTCTTT. This gives the protein CASSAWPGTPNTEAFF.

This chain connects TRBV18 to TRBJ2-1; 10 bases are shared with TRBD1. V was pared by 4 bases and J by 8 bases, with 11 bases of the junction left unmatched. The germline V gene has CDR1 KGHSH and CDR2 LQKENI. The CDR3 is made up of 16 amino acids. The CDR3 loop reads CASSLTRQGARDEQFF. The CDR3 region has the DNA TGTGCCAGCTCACTGACGAGACAGGGGGCGCGTGATGAGCAGTTCTTC.

In its sample, this clonotype was seen many times. V gene TRBV20-1 combines with J gene TRBJ1-2; 9 bases match TRBD1. Per the germline V gene, CDR1 is DFQATT and CDR2 is SNEGSKA (reference sequence). The CDR3 runs to 12 residues. With V trimmed by 5 bases and J by 6 bases, 4 bases remained unmatched. DNA of the CDR3: TGCAGTGCTCCGGACAGGGGTAATGGCTACACCTTC. It translates to CSAPDRGNGYTF.

Here the CDR3 reads CASSLDGPTVKVQYF. CDR3 nucleotides: TGTGCCAGCAGCTTAGATGGACCTACTGTTAAGGTGCAGTACTTC. The chain joins TRBV11-2 to TRBJ2-5, with no clear D. CDR1 SGHAT and CDR2 FQNNGV come from the germline V gene. The CDR3 is 15 amino acids. V lost 0 bases, J lost 11 bases, and 19 bases lay in between.

The J gene is TRBJ2-7, the V gene TRBV28, with 9 bases aligning to TRBD2. The CDR3 is 15 amino acids. Germline V gene data show CDR1 as MDHEN and CDR2 as SYDVKM. V dropped 5 bases and J dropped 0; count of bases not matched to a gene: 5. The CDR3, as DNA: TGTGCCAGCAGTAAGGCTAGCGGGATCTCCTACGAGCAGTACTTC. Residues: CASSKASGISYEQYF.

The chain couples TRBV20-1 to TRBJ2-5; 10 bases are a match to TRBD2. This CDR3 contains 17 residues. CDR1 and CDR2 from the germline V gene are DFQATT and SNEGSKA (reference sequence). Unmatched junction bases numbered 9, after V lost 0 bases and J lost 2 bases. The CDR3 spells CSARDPSGRRGQETQYF. The CDR3, as DNA: TGCAGTGCTAGAGATCCTAGCGGGAGAAGGGGACAAGAGACCCAGTACTTC.

This chain joins TRBV4-1 and TRBJ2-3; the match to TRBD2 covers 7 bases. Germline V gene data show CDR1 as MGHRA and CDR2 as YSYEKL. The V and J ends lost 2 bases and 6 bases, in that order; junction bases with no gene match: 14. This CDR3 is built from 17 residues. CDR3 sequence reads: CASSQLTVAGAGDTQYF. The DNA of the CDR3 is TGCGCCAGCAGCCAACTTACGGTTGCGGGAGCAGGTGATACGCAGTATTTT.

V is TRBV30 and J is TRBJ2-4, with 7 bases identical to TRBD1. V lost 1 base to trimming and J lost 9 bases; unmatched junction nucleotides: 15. The CDR3 consists of 16 residues. Germline-derived CDR1 and CDR2 are GTSNPN and SVGIG (reference sequence). The CDR3 DNA follows: TGTGCCTGGAGTGGAGGGCAGGGGGATGATTATGGCATTCAGTACTTC. Its translation is CAWSGGQGDDYGIQYF.

This chain connects TRBV10-3 to TRBJ2-7; no firm D call. This CDR3 is 12 amino acids long. V lost 1 base and J 5 bases, leaving 6 bases between the germline ends. The germline V gene has CDR1 ENHRY and CDR2 SYGVKD. In DNA, the CDR3 is TGTGCCATCAGTGAGTGGGCGGACGAGCAGTACTTC. Protein sequence: CAISEWADEQYF.

V is TRBV28 and J is TRBJ2-7; 10 nucleotides match TRBD1. The germline gives CDR1 MDHEN, CDR2 SYDVKM. The CDR3 loop spans 15 amino acids. Losses at the gene ends were 6 bases for V and 4 bases for J; bases not matched to a gene: 9. The CDR3 loop reads CASSRQGATGYEQYF. CDR3 DNA: TGTGCCAGCAGCCGACAGGGGGCCACAGGGTACGAGCAGTACTTC.

J is TRBJ2-7 and V is TRBV20-1; 11 nucleotides agree with TRBD2. After removal of 1 base from V and 4 bases from J, the junction contained 6 bases not matched to a gene. This CDR3 contains 15 residues. Germline V lookup: CDR1 DFQATT, CDR2 SNEGSKA (reference sequence). The CDR3 nucleotides are TGCAGTGCTAGAGGCTGGCTAGCGGGAGGTTACGAGCAGTACTTC. Translating gives CSARGWLAGGYEQYF.

The chain is built from TRBV20-1 and TRBJ2-7; 14 bases are shared with TRBD2. The J call could be wrong; TRBJ2-5 is a better fit for the DNA end. Germline lookup yields CDR1 DFQATT and CDR2 SNEGSKA (reference sequence). The CDR3 is 14 amino acids. The CDR3, as DNA: TGCAGTGCCGGGACTAGCGGGAGCCGTGTGACCCAGTACTTC. It encodes CSAGTSGSRVTQYF.

This clonotype was counted between two and nine times. The chain uses TRBV5-1 and TRBJ2-7; D gene ambiguous. The CDR3 is 10 amino acids. V dropped 5 bases and J dropped 3 bases, with 3 bases sitting between them. The germline V gene encodes CDR1 SGHRS and CDR2 YFSETQ. CDR3 in DNA: TGCGCCAGCAGGTGCTACGAGCAGTACTTC. Translation gives CASRCYEQYF.

This clonotype appeared many times. The rearrangement uses TRBV6-5 and TRBJ2-1; D might be TRBD2 (6 bases). Trimming took off 5 bases at V and 0 bases at J, with 11 bases between the two ends. The CDR3 runs to 15 residues. Germline loops: CDR1 MNHEY, CDR2 SVGAGI. The chain's CDR3 is CASSRDSSSYNEQFF. CDR3 coding DNA: TGTGCCAGCAGTCGGGACTCGAGCTCCTACAATGAGCAGTTCTTC.

The chain couples TRBV6-6 to TRBJ2-7; D may be TRBD1 (6 bases). This CDR3 region has 16 residues. Trimming removed 6 bases at V and 2 bases at J, with 20 bases between. CDR1 MNHNY and CDR2 SVGAGI come from the germline V gene (reference sequence). CDR3: CASSKPADRTPYEQYF. CDR3 sequence (DNA): TGTGCCAGCAGCAAGCCCGCCGACAGGACACCCTACGAGCAGTACTTC.

The V gene is TRBV6-5, the J gene TRBJ1-1; maybe TRBD1 (6 bases). Germline CDR1 is MNHEY and CDR2 is SVGAGI. The CDR3 sequence is 14 residues long. Trimming cost V 4 bases and J 1 base, with 10 bases left between them. In DNA form, the CDR3 reads TGTGCCAGCAGTTTGGGACACCAGAACACTGAAGCTTTCTTT. Translating gives CASSLGHQNTEAFF.

This clonotype was observed a few times. The chain is built from TRBV27 and TRBJ1-2; D perhaps matches TRBD1 (5 bases). Looked up from germline, CDR1 is MNHEY and CDR2 is SMNVEV (reference sequence). The V end was cut by 2 bases, the J end by 3 bases, with 10 bases between. This CDR3 is built from 14 residues. Here the CDR3 DNA reads TGTGCCAGCAGTTTAGCGGCGGGGGACTATGGCTACACCTTC. As protein: CASSLAAGDYGYTF.